This TCR beta chain was captured in a study of blood T cell repertoires in COVID-19. Measured with immunoSEQ multiplex PCR; TCRdb has only the in-frame clones, and not every one. This sample yields roughly 500,000 clones, of which 85% to 90% are seen a single time; around 0.9% belongs to the top ten. Looked up from germline, CDR1 is SGHRS and CDR2 is YFSETQ. J gave up 5 bases and V 0 bases, and 8 bases lay outside the gene matches. The CDR3 covers 17 residues. The specimen was peripheral blood. The sequence came from a man between 18 and 35 years old with COVID-19, enrolled during active disease. The V and J genes are TRBV5-1 and TRBJ2-3, with 11 bases lining up with TRBD2. CDR3 DNA: TGCGCCAGCAGCTTGGTTGGTAGCGGGAGGGTAGAAGATACGCAGTATTTT. Translating it yields CASSLVGSGRVEDTQYF.